This TCR beta chain was sequenced in a study of T cells in Graves' hyperthyroidism and ophthalmopathy. There were TCR beta CDR3 regions amplified from RNA transcripts. First-round RT-PCR targeting the TCR CDR3 was performed with the HTBI primer set. TCRdb recomputed calls from the multiplex PCR reads with MiXCR, one row per CDR3 protein. The table has roughly 740,000 distinct CDR3 sequences, roughly 17% seen once. Graves' hyperthyroidism was deemed stable absent ophthalmopathy progression within 18 months. Criteria for exclusion of patients were uncontrolled infection, other autoimmune disease, pregnancy or lactation. Fresh 10 ml peripheral blood yielded PBMCs. This TCR derives from a man younger than 35 with Graves' hyperthyroidism. Sequenced input: blood.

CDR3 loop: CASTLRGGYEQYF. CDR3 sequence (DNA): TGCGCCAGCACCCTTAGGGGGGGCTACGAGCAGTACTTC. The V gene is TRBV5-1, the J gene TRBJ2-7; D perhaps matches TRBD2 (7 bases). Germline CDR1 and CDR2: SGHRS and YFSETQ. Trimming removed 6 bases from V and 3 bases from J, with 13 bases in between. The CDR3 spans 13 residues.